The sequence of this TCR beta chain was determined in a study of graft-versus-host responses after intestinal transplantation (TCRdb year 2021). With regard to the full study: The transplants that recipients got were multivisceral, liver-intestinal, or isolated intestinal. Anti-thymocyte globulin induction was given to all recipients, followed by maintenance tacrolimus and steroids for two to four years. After intestinal transplantation, graft-versus-host and host-versus-graft alloreactive T cell clones in the graft, circulation and bone marrow were tracked using bulk TCR-beta CDR3 sequencing. Alloreactive clones were identified by sequencing pre-transplant mixed lymphocyte reaction products and comparing these products with unstimulated pre-transplant donor and recipient T cells. Of the 20 to 25 intestinal transplant recipients enrolled in the cohort, one of whom was a retransplant, a few patients without pretransplant specimens were excluded. A peak of at least 4% donor T cells among recipient peripheral blood mononuclear cells was the definition used for donor T cell macrochimerism. Samples from a few later patients were sequenced in-house on an Illumina MiSeq with MiXCR processing rather than by the commercial service. Overall study results and their limits: Peak levels of circulating GvH clones were associated with declines in HvG clones early after transplant. Patients with donor T cell macrochimerism had high GvH to HvG T cell clonal ratios in their allografts. GvH clones turned up in recipient bone marrow, with some appearing earlier in ileal mucosa or blood, a pattern consistent with an intestinal mucosal origin. The conclusions were limited by the relatively low number and heterogeneity of the intestinal transplant patients.

Intraepithelial and lamina propria lymphocytes were isolated from graft specimens using dithiothreitol, EDTA incubations and collagenase D digestion. Serial intestinal graft biopsy specimens collected up to 600 days after transplant underwent bulk TCR-beta sequencing. Points on this clone: It has no known antigen specificity. Base qualities are not recorded, but no much larger clone differs from it by a single base.

The library relied on the immunoSEQ multiplex PCR assay. High-throughput TCR-beta CDR3 sequencing of genomic DNA from most patients was performed by Adaptive Biotechnologies. Regarding the original processing steps: Adaptive's ImmunoSEQ software supplied the TCR sequencing data for more than 15 patients, while MiXCR and VDJtools were used to process a few other patients. CDR3 nucleotide sequences shared between donor and recipient were removed because the origin of such sequences could not be assigned. At least 2-fold expansion over unstimulated cells and a minimum CFSE-low frequency of 0.002% (template counts) or 0.001% (read counts) were required for clones to be classified as alloreactive. Mappable clones were those detected in sequenced pre-transplant spleen, lymph node, or MLR CFSE-low populations of the donor or recipient. The cumulative frequency of alloreactive clones was calculated as a percentage of all sequences, weighted by copy number. TCRdb limited this immuneACCESS table to in-frame rearrangements with V and J called. A share of clones is missing; checked studies link under half to unresolved V genes, and the rest is unexplained. V, J and clone size are taken as reported in that table, and D and trimming were inferred from the DNA itself. The sample data list 13,000 to 15,000 clones, and 65% to 80% of these were observed just once. 3.9% of the sample lies in the top ten.

The material was ileum tissue, obtained roughly 26 days after intestinal transplant. The TCR originated in a human patient who received an intestinal transplant, so some T cells may come from the graft donor.

The CDR3: CASSSTYAYNEQFF. The DNA reads as follows: TGTGCCAGCAGCAGTACATACGCCTACAATGAGCAGTTCTTC. This chain joins TRBV11-2 to TRBJ2-1, with no confidently assigned D gene. The CDR3 measures 14 amino acids from cysteine to phenylalanine. The entry retains the CDR3 DNA only, 42 bases that are in frame from base 1. V is clipped by 5 bases and J by 2 bases, and the sequence between their germline boundaries is 10 bases long. CDR1 SGHAT and CDR2 FQNNGV were looked up in the germline V gene.